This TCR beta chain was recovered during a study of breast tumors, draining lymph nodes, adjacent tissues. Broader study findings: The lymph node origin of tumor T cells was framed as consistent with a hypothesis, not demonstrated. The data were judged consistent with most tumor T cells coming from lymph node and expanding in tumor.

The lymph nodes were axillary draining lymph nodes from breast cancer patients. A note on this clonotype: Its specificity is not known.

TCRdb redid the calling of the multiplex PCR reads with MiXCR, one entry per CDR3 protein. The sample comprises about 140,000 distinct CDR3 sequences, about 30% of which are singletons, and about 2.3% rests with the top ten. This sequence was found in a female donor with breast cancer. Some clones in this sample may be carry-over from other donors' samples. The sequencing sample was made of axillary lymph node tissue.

The CDR3 DNA reads as TGCGCCAGCAGCCAAGTTCCGACCGGGACAGGGGGCCCCTACGAGCAGTACTTC. Protein product: CASSQVPTGTGGPYEQYF. This sequence joins TRBV4-1 and TRBJ2-7, with 12 bases matching TRBD1. CDR1 MGHRA and CDR2 YSYEKL come from the germline V gene. V lost 1 base and J lost 2; bases outside the gene matches: 9. The CDR3 totals 18 residues.